The 25 T cell receptor beta chains below come from one sample, sequenced in a study of shared clonotypes between healthy human individuals. As defined, naive CD8 cells were CD45RO-negative and positively selected for CCR7, with terminally differentiated effector memory CD45RA+ cells excluded. The protocol was immunoSEQ multiplex PCR, while the TCRdb copy is restricted to in-frame clones and leaves out a portion. The sample carries about 820,000 clones, over 90% recorded once. Sequencing was performed on naive CD8+ T cells sorted from blood. The receptor source for this set is a man aged 25 to 45 in good health.

Comment on this clone: Germline and junction disagree at one end, which may indicate a read error. J is TRBJ2-7 and V is TRBV20-1, with no clear D. Germline-derived CDR1 and CDR2 are DFQATT and SNEGSKA (reference sequence). This CDR3 region has 9 residues. The CDR3 sequence: CSASEVKNF. As DNA, the CDR3 is TGCAGTGCTAGTGAGGTGAAGAACTTC.

The chain joins TRBV19 to TRBJ2-5; D unclear. V was shortened by 3 bases and J by 5 bases, with 13 bases between the two germline ends. Per germline, CDR1 LNHDA and CDR2 SQIVND (reference sequence). This CDR3 comprises 14 residues. CDR3 in amino acids: CASSMVPGGETQYF. The CDR3 region has the DNA TGTGCCAGTAGTATGGTCCCCGGTGGGGAGACCCAGTACTTC.

Regarding this clone: Other nucleotide sequences from this sample produce the same CDR3. This chain joins TRBV19 and TRBJ2-3; 12 bases match TRBD2. The CDR3 is 16 amino acids. V lost 3 bases and J lost 0; bases outside the gene matches: 1. In germline, CDR1 is LNHDA, CDR2 SQIVND (reference sequence). The CDR3 reads CASSIGTSGSTDTQYF. CDR3 coding DNA: TGTGCCAGTAGTATTGGGACTAGCGGGAGCACAGATACGCAGTATTTT.

CDR3 in amino acids: CSVEGGATNEKLFF. In DNA, the CDR3 is TGCAGCGTTGAAGGGGGGGCAACTAATGAAAAACTGTTTTTT. V is TRBV29-1 and J is TRBJ1-4, with D possibly TRBD1 on 5 matching bases. The CDR3 runs 14 residues. Germline V lookup: CDR1 SQVTM, CDR2 ANQGSEA. V lost 1 base and J 0 bases, leaving 6 bases between the germline ends.

The V call is TRBV28, the J call TRBJ1-2; 8 positions agree with TRBD1. The CDR3 extends over 14 amino acids. V lost 6 bases, J lost 2 bases, and 5 bases stayed unmatched. Germline V gives CDR1 MDHEN, CDR2 SYDVKM. In nucleotides, the CDR3 is TGTGCCAGCAGGTCAGGGGGCCGGAACTATGGCTACACCTTC. Translation gives CASRSGGRNYGYTF.

This sequence joins TRBV25-1 and TRBJ2-7; 7 positions agree with TRBD1. Germline V gives CDR1 MGHDK, CDR2 SYGVNS. This CDR3 has 15 amino acids. The junction had 9 bases not matched to a gene; V was cut back by 3 bases and J by 4 bases. DNA for the CDR3: TGTGCCAGCAGTGATTTCCGGGACAGTAAGTACGAGCAGTACTTC. Translation gives CASSDFRDSKYEQYF.

The genes are TRBV27 and TRBJ2-7, with D maybe TRBD2 (5 bases). The CDR3 has 15 amino acids. The V gene's germline CDR1 is MNHEY and CDR2 SMNVEV (reference sequence). Trimming cost V 1 base and J 2 bases, with 12 bases left between them. CDR3 sequence (DNA): TGTGCCAGCAGTTTATATTCTAGCTTTACCTACGAGCAGTACTTC. Residues: CASSLYSSFTYEQYF.

The chain combines TRBV7-6 with TRBJ2-3, with 7 nucleotides matching TRBD1. The V gene's germline CDR1 is SGHVS and CDR2 FNYEAQ. With 1 base clipped from V and 1 base from J, the junction kept 5 bases outside the gene matches. This CDR3 region has 16 residues. CDR3 sequence (DNA): TGTGCCAGCAGCTTAGGACAGGGCTCGGGCACAGATACGCAGTATTTT. Translating it yields CASSLGQGSGTDTQYF.

The J gene is TRBJ2-7, the V gene TRBV5-4; 9 bases line up with TRBD1. CDR1 and CDR2 (germline): SGHNT, YYREEE (reference sequence). The CDR3 loop spans 15 amino acids. Losses at the gene ends were 4 bases for V and 1 base for J; bases not matched to a gene: 6. The CDR3 spells CASSIAGQGSYEQYF. CDR3 DNA: TGTGCCAGCAGCATCGCGGGACAGGGTTCCTACGAGCAGTACTTC.

This sequence joins TRBV7-2 and TRBJ2-3, with D possibly being TRBD1 (6 bases). Germline CDR1 SGHTA, CDR2 FQGNSA. Between the trimmed V and J ends, which lost 7 bases and 2 bases, there was a span of 16 bases. The CDR3 is 15 residues long. CDR3 nucleotide sequence: TGTGCCAGCACGGCCGGGACAACTAACACAGATACGCAGTATTTT. It yields the protein CASTAGTTNTDTQYF. Using reference TRBV7-2 and TRBJ2-3 for the parts outside the CDR3, the full variable domain is GAGVSQSPSNKVTEKGKDVELRCDPISGHTALYWYRQSLGQGLEFLIYFQGNSAPDKSGLPSDRFSAERTGGSVSTLTIQRTQQEDSAVYLCASTAGTTNTDTQYFGPGTRLTVL.

The CDR3 spells CASSQVDSGHYEQYF. CDR3 DNA: TGTGCCAGCAGCCAAGTCGACAGCGGCCACTACGAGCAGTACTTC. This chain joins TRBV4-2 and TRBJ2-7; D tentatively reads TRBD1 or TRBD2 (5 bases each). There are 15 residues in the CDR3. Germline V gene sequence: CDR1 LGHNA, CDR2 YNFKEQ. V lost 1 base and J lost 3, with 13 bases in between.

The rearrangement joins TRBV11-3 to TRBJ2-1; TRBD2 matches 7 bases. The CDR3 is made up of 16 amino acids. Germline assignment: CDR1 SGHNT and CDR2 YENEEA. With 3 bases clipped from V and 7 bases from J, the junction kept 12 bases outside the gene matches. The CDR3 loop is CASSLTGLAAGNEQFF. DNA for the CDR3: TGTGCCAGCAGCTTGACCGGGCTAGCGGCCGGGAATGAGCAGTTCTTC. Complete variable domain (other parts from reference TRBV11-3 and TRBJ2-1): EAGVVQSPRYKIIEKKQPVAFWCNPISGHNTLYWYLQNLGQGPELLIRYENEEAVDDSQLPKDRFSAERLKGVDSTLKIQPAELGDSAVYLCASSLTGLAAGNEQFFGPGTRLTVL.

The rearrangement links TRBV5-1 to TRBJ2-7; 9 nucleotides align to TRBD1. With 7 bases clipped from V and 4 bases from J, the junction kept 12 bases outside the gene matches. Per the germline V gene, CDR1 is SGHRS and CDR2 is YFSETQ. The CDR3 is 15 residues long. This CDR3 reads CASASTGTGIYEQYF. The CDR3, as DNA: TGCGCCAGCGCTTCAACCGGGACAGGGATATACGAGCAGTACTTC.

The chain recombines TRBV7-9 with TRBJ2-7; D gene unclear. The CDR3 is made up of 12 amino acids. CDR1 is SEHNR and CDR2 is FQNEAQ in the germline V gene (reference sequence). The V gene lost 5 bases and the J gene lost 3 bases, with 8 bases spanning the gap. The CDR3 nucleotides read TGTGCCAGCAGCACAGCTGTCTACGAGCAGTACTTC. Its translation: CASSTAVYEQYF.

The chain links TRBV14 to TRBJ2-1; D uncertain. Between the trimmed V and J ends, which lost 2 bases and 5 bases, there was a span of 13 bases. The germline V gene has CDR1 SGHDN and CDR2 FVKESK. There are 15 residues in the CDR3. The CDR3 region has the DNA TGTGCCAGCAGCCAAAATTTACAGCCAAACAATGAGCAGTTCTTC. The encoded protein is CASSQNLQPNNEQFF.

This chain connects TRBV7-9 to TRBJ2-5; D is unclear. CDR1 and CDR2 (germline): SEHNR, FQNEAQ (reference sequence). Trimming shortened V by 2 bases and J by 7 bases, and 8 bases separated the two germline ends. This CDR3 contains 12 residues. The chain's CDR3 is CASSLPPGTQYF. DNA for the CDR3: TGTGCCAGCAGCTTACCCCCCGGGACCCAGTACTTC.

The rearrangement joins TRBV7-3 to TRBJ1-1, with a weak D call TRBD1 (6 bases). From germline, CDR1 is SGHTA and CDR2 FQGTGA. This CDR3 region has 17 residues. V gave up 2 bases and J gave up 1 base, with 17 bases separating them. The CDR3 is CASSLEPSGTRNTEAFF. The CDR3 coding sequence is TGTGCCAGCAGCTTAGAACCCTCCGGGACAAGGAACACTGAAGCTTTCTTT.

The rearrangement links TRBV7-6 to TRBJ2-7; 9 bases line up with TRBD2. After removal of 1 base from V and 5 bases from J, the junction contained 9 bases not matched to a gene. Germline CDR1 SGHVS, CDR2 FNYEAQ. The CDR3 has 16 amino acids. This CDR3 is CASSLGTRGLADEQYF. CDR3 coding DNA: TGTGCCAGCAGCTTAGGGACCCGGGGACTAGCAGACGAGCAGTACTTC.

The rearrangement joins TRBV2 to TRBJ2-7; D gene unclear. The CDR3 contains 13 residues. Trimming stripped 3 bases from V and 3 bases from J, with 9 bases between. The germline CDR1 and CDR2 sequences are SNHLY and FYNNEI. In DNA form, the CDR3 reads TGTGCCAGCAGTGACGTCTCTCGCTACGAGCAGTACTTC. This translates into CASSDVSRYEQYF.

In this sample, this clone turned up once. This chain links TRBV10-3 with TRBJ2-3, with D possibly being TRBD2 (6 bases). Trimming cost V 11 bases and J 2 bases, with 17 bases left between them. The CDR3 is made up of 14 amino acids. CDR1 is ENHRY and CDR2 is SYGVKD in the germline V gene. The CDR3 sequence is CAASGTRPTDTQYF. CDR3 nucleotides: TGTGCCGCCTCCGGGACTCGACCCACAGATACGCAGTATTTT.

V usage is TRBV7-9 and J usage is TRBJ1-1, with 9 bases that match TRBD1. This CDR3 is 14 amino acids long. V lost 3 bases and J lost 7; bases outside the gene matches: 6. The germline CDR1 and CDR2 sequences are SEHNR and FQNEAQ (reference sequence). CDR3 coding DNA: TGTGCCAGCAGCTTTGTCGGGACAGGGAGTGAAGCTTTCTTT. Translating gives CASSFVGTGSEAFF.

V usage is TRBV27 and J usage is TRBJ2-7, with D perhaps matching TRBD1 (6 bases). The CDR3 covers 14 residues. Per germline, CDR1 MNHEY and CDR2 SMNVEV (reference sequence). V lost 5 bases and J lost 3, with 14 bases in between. The CDR3 reads CASSPGTRGYEQYF. In DNA form, the CDR3 reads TGTGCCAGCAGTCCTGGGACACGTGGCTACGAGCAGTACTTC.

The chain is built from TRBV14 and TRBJ2-1, with a tentative D call TRBD1 (6 bases). Germline values: CDR1 SGHDN, CDR2 FVKESK. The CDR3 extends over 13 amino acids. V dropped 6 bases and J dropped 6 bases, with 12 bases sitting between them. The CDR3 spells CASRLTGSNEQFF. The CDR3 nucleotides read TGTGCCAGCAGGCTTACAGGGTCCAATGAGCAGTTCTTC.

The chain couples TRBV29-1 to TRBJ2-7; 8 positions agree with TRBD1. The CDR3 is made up of 16 amino acids. CDR1 is SQVTM and CDR2 is ANQGSEA in the germline V gene. Unmatched junction bases numbered 14, after V lost 5 bases and J lost 2 bases. CDR3 DNA sequence: TGCAGCGTTTCAGTTTTTCCGGACAGGGAAACCTACGAGCAGTACTTC. Protein product: CSVSVFPDRETYEQYF.

The chain combines TRBV9 with TRBJ2-7, with 10 bases that match TRBD1. With V trimmed by 0 bases and J by 5 bases, 2 bases remained unmatched. Germline-derived CDR1 and CDR2 are SGDLS and YYNGEE. CDR3 length equals 14 residues. CDR3 DNA sequence: TGTGCCAGCAGCGTAGTCGGGACAGGGGACGAGCAGTACTTC. Its translation: CASSVVGTGDEQYF.